Sequencing of this T cell receptor beta chain was carried out in a study of OX40 agonist ivuxolimab in advanced cancers. As for the study in general: Dosing consisted of intravenous ivuxolimab at 0.01 to 10 mg/kg every 2 weeks. Study conclusions and caveats: Compared with CD4+, CD8+ T cells on average had more expanded clones. With doses of 0.1 to 3.0 mg/kg, CD4+ and CD8+ blood T cells had undergone clonal expansion by week 6.

Generated by immunoSEQ multiplex PCR, the TCRdb table keeps only in-frame clones and is missing some. The data contain roughly 140,000 clones, 94% of them singletons. V shed 6 bases and J 6 bases; nucleotides not matched to a gene: 7. Germline V CDR1 and CDR2: MNHEY, SMNVEV (reference sequence). The CDR3 contains 13 residues. Regarding this clone: No antigen is known for it.

The source is an adult with an advanced solid tumor such as melanoma, head and neck, liver or kidney cancer. The chain joins TRBV27 to TRBJ1-1, with TRBD1 matching over 7 bases. The sample in question was CD4+ or CD8+ T cells sorted from blood, obtained in a trial of the OX40 agonist ivuxolimab. CDR3 DNA sequence: TGTGCCAGCAGACGGACAGGAGGGGCTGAAGCTTTCTTT. Translating gives CASRRTGGAEAFF.